This T cell receptor beta chain was profiled in a study of blood T cell repertoires in COVID-19. The wider study: The United States, Italy and Spain were the sources of the acute and convalescent COVID-19 samples.

Trimming shortened V by 0 bases and J by 8 bases, and 13 bases separated the two germline ends. Per germline, CDR1 LGHNA and CDR2 YSLEER. This CDR3 has 14 residues. The protocol was immunoSEQ multiplex PCR, while the TCRdb copy is restricted to in-frame clones and leaves out a portion. This table holds about 30,000 clones, roughly 65% found once. This clone has only a few counts. This TCR was recovered from a human donor in a cohort sampled during active COVID-19. Specimen: peripheral blood. The rearrangement links TRBV4-3 to TRBJ2-5; TRBD1 might be the D (5 bases). As DNA, the CDR3 is TGCGCCAGCAGCCAAGATCCAGGGCAAGCAACCCAGTACTTC. This gives the protein CASSQDPGQATQYF.